The 7 T cell receptor beta chains presented below share a single source sample, sequenced in a study of cytomegalovirus exposure and HLA in healthy donors. It was with 60 Vbeta and 13 Jbeta primers that the PCR ran. TCRdb keeps only in-frame clones here, not all; method: immunoSEQ multiplex PCR. This repertoire includes 70,000 or so clones. Sequencing was performed on PBMCs. All receptors derive from a boy younger than 18 in good health and CMV-seronegative.

V usage is TRBV7-9 and J usage is TRBJ1-2, with 12 bases matching TRBD1. CDR1 is SEHNR, CDR2 FQNEAQ, per germline (reference sequence). The CDR3 extends over 16 amino acids. The trim removed 5 bases at V and 6 bases at J, leaving 10 bases unmatched. CDR3: CASSPAPGQGAHGYTF. The DNA of the CDR3 is TGTGCCAGCAGCCCCGCCCCGGGACAGGGGGCTCATGGCTACACCTTC.

The genes are TRBV27 and TRBJ2-7, with 12 bases aligning to TRBD1. V shed 2 bases, J shed 6 bases, and the junction held 11 bases outside the gene matches. CDR3 length equals 17 residues. The germline gives CDR1 MNHEY, CDR2 SMNVEV (reference sequence). CDR3 nucleotide sequence: TGTGCCAGCAGTTTAAGTCTTCCCGGGACAGGGGGCACCGAGCAGTACTTC. Translation gives CASSLSLPGTGGTEQYF.

The CDR3 reads CATSSWGTSGYTF. In nucleotides, the CDR3 is TGTGCCACCAGCAGTTGGGGGACATCTGGCTACACCTTC. This rearrangement joins TRBV15 to TRBJ1-2, with D tentatively TRBD1 (6 bases). CDR1 is LNHNV and CDR2 is YYDKDF in the germline V gene (reference sequence). With 3 bases removed from V and 7 bases from J, the gap between germline ends came to 12 bases. CDR3 length: 13 residues.

The rearrangement joins TRBV30 to TRBJ1-4; the D gene is possibly TRBD1 (6 bases). Germline CDR1 reads GTSNPN; CDR2 reads SVGIG (reference sequence). The CDR3 contains 13 residues. V lost 5 bases, J lost 6 bases, and 13 bases lay in between. CDR3 protein: CAWSTGRDEKLFF. The CDR3 nucleotides are TGTGCCTGGTCTACAGGGAGGGATGAAAAACTGTTTTTT. Full variable domain (outside the CDR3, taken from reference TRBV30 and TRBJ1-4): SQTIHQWPATLVQPVGSPLSLECTVEGTSNPNLYWYRQAAGRGLQLLFYSVGIGQISSEVPQNLSASRPQDRQFILSSKKLLLSDSGFYLCAWSTGRDEKLFFGSGTQLSVL.

The rearrangement joins TRBV6-5 to TRBJ1-1; 7 positions match TRBD1. CDR1 is MNHEY and CDR2 is SVGAGI in the germline V gene. The CDR3 runs to 12 residues. V dropped 6 bases and J dropped 4; count of bases not matched to a gene: 2. CDR3 loop: CASRRGLTEAFF. CDR3 nucleotides: TGTGCCAGCAGAAGGGGGCTCACTGAAGCTTTCTTT.

This rearrangement joins TRBV6-4 to TRBJ2-1; perhaps TRBD1 as D (6 bases). V shed 0 bases and J shed 8 bases, with 20 bases lying between them. This CDR3 contains 17 residues. Looked up from germline, CDR1 is MRHNA and CDR2 is SNTAGT. The CDR3 sequence: CASSDSPRLGGVDEQFF. In DNA form, the CDR3 reads TGTGCCAGCAGTGACTCCCCCCGGCTAGGGGGAGTGGATGAGCAGTTCTTC.

This sequence joins TRBV9 and TRBJ1-6; 10 positions match TRBD1. The CDR3 sequence is 15 residues long. Losses at the gene ends were 3 bases for V and 10 bases for J; bases not matched to a gene: 7. The germline V gene has CDR1 SGDLS and CDR2 YYNGEE. CDR3 DNA: TGTGCCAGCAGCGAACGGGACAGGGGTAGATCACCCCTCCACTTT. Its translation: CASSERDRGRSPLHF.